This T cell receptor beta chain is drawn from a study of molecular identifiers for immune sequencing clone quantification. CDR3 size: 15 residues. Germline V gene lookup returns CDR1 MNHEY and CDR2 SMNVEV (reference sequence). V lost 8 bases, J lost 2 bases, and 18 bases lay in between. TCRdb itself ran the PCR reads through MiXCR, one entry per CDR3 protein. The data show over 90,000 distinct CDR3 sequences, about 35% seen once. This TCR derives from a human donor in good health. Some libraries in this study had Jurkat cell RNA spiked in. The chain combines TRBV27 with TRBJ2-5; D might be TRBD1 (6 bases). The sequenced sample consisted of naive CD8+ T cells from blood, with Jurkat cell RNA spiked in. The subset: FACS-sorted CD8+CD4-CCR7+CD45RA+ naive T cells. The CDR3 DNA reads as TGTGCCAGCTCTCCCGTCCGGACAGTTCAAGAGACCCAGTACTTC. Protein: CASSPVRTVQETQYF.